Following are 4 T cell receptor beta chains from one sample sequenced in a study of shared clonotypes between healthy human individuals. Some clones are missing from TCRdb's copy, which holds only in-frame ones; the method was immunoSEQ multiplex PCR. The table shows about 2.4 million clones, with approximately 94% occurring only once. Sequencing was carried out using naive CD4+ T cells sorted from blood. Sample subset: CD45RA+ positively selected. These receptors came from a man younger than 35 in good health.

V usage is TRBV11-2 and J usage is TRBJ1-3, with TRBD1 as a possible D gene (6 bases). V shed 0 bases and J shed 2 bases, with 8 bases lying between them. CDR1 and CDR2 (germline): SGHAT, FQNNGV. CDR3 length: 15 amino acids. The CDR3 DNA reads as TGTGCCAGCAGCTTAGATCACAGGGCTGGAAACACCATATATTTT. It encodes CASSLDHRAGNTIYF.

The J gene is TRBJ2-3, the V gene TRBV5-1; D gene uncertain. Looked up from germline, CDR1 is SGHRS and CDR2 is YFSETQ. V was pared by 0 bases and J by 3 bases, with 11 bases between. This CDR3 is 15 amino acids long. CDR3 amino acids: CASSLGQWATDTQYF. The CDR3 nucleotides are TGCGCCAGCAGCTTGGGGCAGTGGGCGACAGATACGCAGTATTTT.

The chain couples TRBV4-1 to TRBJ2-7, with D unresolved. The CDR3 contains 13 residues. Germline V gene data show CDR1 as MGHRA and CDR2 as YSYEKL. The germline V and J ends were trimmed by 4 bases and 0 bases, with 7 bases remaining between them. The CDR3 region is CASSPSYSYEQYF. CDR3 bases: TGCGCCAGCAGCCCGAGCTACTCCTACGAGCAGTACTTC.

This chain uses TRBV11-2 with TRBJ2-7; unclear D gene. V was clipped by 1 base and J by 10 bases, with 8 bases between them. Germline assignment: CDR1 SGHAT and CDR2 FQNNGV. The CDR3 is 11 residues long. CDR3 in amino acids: CASSLAPRQYF. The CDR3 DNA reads TGTGCCAGCAGCTTAGCGCCCCGCCAGTACTTC.